This is a list of T cell receptor beta chains from one sample in a study of Graves' ophthalmopathy and Graves' hyperthyroidism. TCRdb independently ran MiXCR on the multiplex PCR reads; one entry per CDR3 protein. Of 740,000 or so distinct CDR3 sequences in the sample, about 44% were seen once. The source material was peripheral blood. The receptors here all came from an adult man with Graves' ophthalmopathy. Both conserved end residues are part of each CDR3. The order of the fields is V gene, J gene, D gene, CDR3 length, clone size, CDR3 protein, CDR3 DNA. D genes are given only for firm matches. A row's size may be missing; if present it is once, few, many or a size class.

V gene: TRBV5-1
J gene: TRBJ1-4
D gene: NA
CDR3 length: 15
clone size: NA
CDR3 protein: CASSSTGTSFEKLFF
CDR3 DNA: TGCGCCAGCAGCTCCACCGGGACCTCTTTTGAAAAACTGTTTTTT

V gene: TRBV2
J gene: TRBJ2-3
D gene: TRBD2
CDR3 length: 17
clone size: NA
CDR3 protein: CASSWGPSGGSPDTQYF
CDR3 DNA: TGTGCCAGCAGTTGGGGTCCTAGCGGGGGGAGCCCAGATACGCAGTATTTT

V gene: TRBV15
J gene: TRBJ1-2
D gene: NA
CDR3 length: 13
clone size: NA
CDR3 protein: CASSLSAGLGYTF
CDR3 DNA: TGTGCCAGCAGCCTAAGCGCCGGACTCGGCTACACCTTC

V gene: TRBV3-1
J gene: TRBJ1-2
D gene: TRBD1
CDR3 length: 15
clone size: NA
CDR3 protein: CASSHLTGGADGYTF
CDR3 DNA: TGTGCCAGCAGCCACCTGACAGGGGGCGCGGATGGCTACACCTTC

V gene: TRBV9
J gene: TRBJ2-7
D gene: NA
CDR3 length: 14
clone size: NA
CDR3 protein: CASSGNGLGYEQYF
CDR3 DNA: TGTGCCAGCAGTGGAAATGGGCTGGGCTACGAGCAGTACTTC

V gene: TRBV24-1
J gene: TRBJ1-4
D gene: NA
CDR3 length: 15
clone size: NA
CDR3 protein: CASSDWHLTNEKLFF
CDR3 DNA: TGTGCCAGCAGTGACTGGCACCTAACTAATGAAAAACTGTTTTTT

V gene: TRBV12-3/TRBV12-4
J gene: TRBJ1-1
D gene: NA
CDR3 length: 13
clone size: NA
CDR3 protein: CASRFQGPTEAFF
CDR3 DNA: TGTGCCAGCAGATTTCAGGGGCCCACTGAAGCTTTCTTT

V gene: TRBV9
J gene: TRBJ1-6
D gene: NA
CDR3 length: 14
clone size: many
CDR3 protein: CASSPGGGNSPLHF
CDR3 DNA: TGTGCCAGCAGCCCCGGTGGGGGAAATTCACCCCTCCACTTT

V gene: TRBV12-3/TRBV12-4
J gene: TRBJ1-2
D gene: TRBD1
CDR3 length: 16
clone size: NA
CDR3 protein: CASRDGTGGTNYGYTF
CDR3 DNA: TGTGCCAGCAGGGACGGAACAGGGGGGACTAACTATGGCTACACCTTC

V gene: TRBV2
J gene: TRBJ1-1
D gene: NA
CDR3 length: 13
clone size: many
CDR3 protein: CASSTGASTEAFF
CDR3 DNA: TGTGCCAGCAGTACGGGGGCGTCCACTGAAGCTTTCTTT

V gene: TRBV20-1
J gene: TRBJ1-6
D gene: NA
CDR3 length: 19
clone size: NA
CDR3 protein: CSASPTIGRASSYNSPLHF
CDR3 DNA: TGCAGTGCTAGTCCCACCATAGGCAGGGCGAGCTCCTATAATTCACCCCTCCACTTT

V gene: TRBV19
J gene: TRBJ1-2
D gene: NA
CDR3 length: 16
clone size: NA
CDR3 protein: CASSRTQTGTYYGYTF
CDR3 DNA: TGTGCCAGTAGTAGAACTCAGACCGGGACCTACTATGGCTACACCTTC

V gene: TRBV7-9
J gene: TRBJ2-5
D gene: NA
CDR3 length: 14
clone size: NA
CDR3 protein: CASSSPAAQETQYF
CDR3 DNA: TGTGCCAGCAGCTCACCGGCAGCCCAAGAGACCCAGTACTTC

V gene: TRBV29-1
J gene: TRBJ2-7
D gene: NA
CDR3 length: 13
clone size: NA
CDR3 protein: CSYSSGSSYEQYF
CDR3 DNA: TGCAGTTACTCTTCAGGGAGCTCCTACGAGCAGTACTTC

V gene: TRBV2
J gene: TRBJ2-5
D gene: NA
CDR3 length: 19
clone size: many
CDR3 protein: CAAPVGTTPGHLNQETQYF
CDR3 DNA: TGTGCCGCCCCCGTCGGGACCACCCCGGGACACCTAAACCAAGAGACCCAGTACTTC

V gene: TRBV11-2
J gene: TRBJ1-3
D gene: TRBD1
CDR3 length: 18
clone size: NA
CDR3 protein: CASSFLTGSLGSGNTIYF
CDR3 DNA: TGTGCCAGCAGCTTTTTGACAGGGTCCCTTGGCTCTGGAAACACCATATATTTT

V gene: TRBV5-1
J gene: TRBJ1-2
D gene: NA
CDR3 length: 13
clone size: many
CDR3 protein: CASSDPAHYGYTF
CDR3 DNA: TGCGCCAGCAGCGACCCGGCCCACTATGGCTACACCTTC

V gene: TRBV11-2
J gene: TRBJ2-7
D gene: NA
CDR3 length: 15
clone size: few
CDR3 protein: CASSQVWGALVEQYF
CDR3 DNA: TGTGCCAGCAGCCAGGTGTGGGGGGCACTTGTCGAGCAGTACTTC

V gene: TRBV24-1
J gene: TRBJ1-5
D gene: TRBD1
CDR3 length: 16
clone size: NA
CDR3 protein: CAWSVQGAYGNQPQHF
CDR3 DNA: TGTGCCTGGAGTGTACAGGGGGCGTATGGCAATCAGCCCCAGCATTTT

V gene: TRBV20-1
J gene: TRBJ2-7
D gene: TRBD2
CDR3 length: 13
clone size: many
CDR3 protein: CSAGAGLGYEQYF
CDR3 DNA: TGCAGTGCTGGAGCGGGGCTTGGCTACGAGCAGTACTTC

V gene: TRBV20-1
J gene: TRBJ2-2
D gene: TRBD2
CDR3 length: 17
clone size: NA
CDR3 protein: CSAIPVSGGLDTGELFF
CDR3 DNA: TGCAGTGCTATCCCGGTTAGCGGGGGGTTAGACACCGGGGAGCTGTTTTTT

V gene: TRBV7-9
J gene: TRBJ2-7
D gene: NA
CDR3 length: 14
clone size: NA
CDR3 protein: CASSLEQNSYEQYF
CDR3 DNA: TGTGCCAGCAGCTTAGAACAGAACTCCTACGAGCAGTACTTC

V gene: TRBV25-1
J gene: TRBJ2-7
D gene: NA
CDR3 length: 14
clone size: NA
CDR3 protein: CASSSPGRGYEQYF
CDR3 DNA: TGTGCCAGCAGCTCGCCCGGACGGGGCTACGAGCAGTACTTC

V gene: TRBV9
J gene: TRBJ2-7
D gene: NA
CDR3 length: 14
clone size: many
CDR3 protein: CASSVDGSSYEQYF
CDR3 DNA: TGTGCCAGCAGCGTAGATGGGTCTTCCTACGAGCAGTACTTC

V gene: TRBV5-4
J gene: TRBJ2-7
D gene: TRBD1
CDR3 length: 15
clone size: NA
CDR3 protein: CASSLNWTGTYEQYF
CDR3 DNA: TGTGCCAGCAGCTTGAATTGGACAGGGACCTACGAGCAGTACTTC

V gene: TRBV15
J gene: TRBJ1-2
D gene: NA
CDR3 length: 14
clone size: NA
CDR3 protein: CATSRDGDGSGYTF
CDR3 DNA: TGTGCCACCAGCAGAGACGGCGACGGCTCTGGCTACACCTTC

V gene: TRBV7-9
J gene: TRBJ2-2
D gene: TRBD1
CDR3 length: 15
clone size: NA
CDR3 protein: CASSTGQGPTGELFF
CDR3 DNA: TGTGCCAGCAGCACGGGACAGGGACCCACCGGGGAGCTGTTTTTT

V gene: TRBV7-9
J gene: TRBJ1-2
D gene: NA
CDR3 length: 14
clone size: few
CDR3 protein: CASSLPAGNYGYTF
CDR3 DNA: TGTGCCAGCAGCTTACCGGCAGGCAACTATGGCTACACCTTC

V gene: TRBV5-6
J gene: TRBJ2-5
D gene: TRBD1
CDR3 length: 15
clone size: few
CDR3 protein: CASSTQGQGGQTQYF
CDR3 DNA: TGTGCCAGCAGCACCCAAGGACAGGGTGGACAGACCCAGTACTTC

V gene: TRBV19
J gene: TRBJ1-1
D gene: TRBD1
CDR3 length: 14
clone size: NA
CDR3 protein: CASRATGGGTEAFF
CDR3 DNA: TGTGCCAGTAGAGCGACAGGGGGAGGCACTGAAGCTTTCTTT

V gene: TRBV10-3
J gene: TRBJ2-1
D gene: TRBD2
CDR3 length: 14
clone size: NA
CDR3 protein: CAIREGLAGDEQFF
CDR3 DNA: TGTGCCATCCGGGAGGGACTAGCGGGAGATGAGCAGTTCTTC

V gene: TRBV7-9
J gene: TRBJ2-7
D gene: NA
CDR3 length: 14
clone size: NA
CDR3 protein: CASSSGGPEGEQYF
CDR3 DNA: TGTGCCAGCAGTTCGGGCGGCCCGGAGGGGGAGCAGTACTTC

V gene: TRBV24-1
J gene: TRBJ1-5
D gene: NA
CDR3 length: 14
clone size: many
CDR3 protein: CATSDINSNQPQHF
CDR3 DNA: TGTGCCACCAGTGACATTAATAGCAATCAGCCCCAGCATTTT